This entry is about one T cell receptor beta chain. The record originates from a study of blood T cell repertoires in COVID-19. The overall study: T cells, B-cell-depleted T cells, or PBMCs supplied cDNA or gDNA.

Sequencing was performed with immunoSEQ multiplex PCR; in TCRdb, only in-frame clones are kept and a portion is missing. The sample lists some 200,000 clones, about 76% occurring once. V was shortened by 6 bases and J by 5 bases, with 14 bases between the two germline ends. The CDR3 extends over 15 amino acids. Germline V gene data show CDR1 as MNHEY and CDR2 as SMNVEV (reference sequence). This rearrangement joins TRBV27 to TRBJ1-6; D remains ambiguous. The sample consisted of peripheral blood. The clonotype was recovered from a woman aged 50 to 65 with active or convalescent COVID-19. The CDR3 here is CASRPLNRDNSPLHF. For the CDR3, the DNA is TGTGCCAGCAGGCCCCTGAACAGAGATAATTCACCCCTCCACTTT.